Listed here are 17 T cell receptor beta chains from one sample, sequenced in a study of T cells in women clearing cervical HPV infection. Data came from immunoSEQ multiplex PCR; TCRdb stores just in-frame clones and leaves some out. This sample contains fewer than 50,000 clones. The material sequenced was blood buffy coat. The receptors here all came from a woman between 18 and 75 years old with a cervical HPV16 infection that either progressed to CIN3+ or cleared (not recorded which).

Remarks on this clone: The observed sequence ends 3 residues before the CDR3 terminus, with the missing tail filled in from the germline J gene. J is TRBJ2-7 and V is TRBV7-2; 13 bases agree with TRBD2. The J segment lost 2 bases and the V segment lost 0 bases, leaving 1 base of the junction unmatched. The CDR3 is made up of 16 amino acids. CDR1 is SGHTA and CDR2 is FQGNSA in the germline V gene. CDR3 sequence: CASSLAGTSGAYEQYF. Partial CDR3 DNA: TGTGCCAGCAGCTTAGCGGGGACTAGCGGGGCCTACGAG.

About this clone: The CDR3 extends 3 residues past the end of the read, so its final part is completed from the germline J gene. The gene calls are TRBV2 and TRBJ1-1; tentative D call: TRBD1 (6 bases). This CDR3 spans 15 amino acids. The germline CDR1 and CDR2 sequences are SNHLY and FYNNEI. V lost 7 bases and J 6 bases, leaving 21 bases between the germline ends. Incomplete CDR3 DNA: TGTGCCAGCACTAAACATACAGGGACGTCCGCTGAA. Its translation: CASTKHTGTSAE. The complete CDR3 reads CASTKHTGTSAEAFF.

With respect to this clone: The read is 3 residues too short to cover the CDR3 end, so that end is filled in from the germline J gene. The V call is TRBV5-1, the J call TRBJ1-4, with D tentatively TRBD1 (6 bases). The V end was cut by 2 bases, the J end by 2 bases, with 7 bases between. Germline CDR1 and CDR2: SGHRS and YFSETQ. CDR3 length: 14 residues. CDR3 DNA (partial): TGCGCCAGCAGCTTCCAGGGGACTAATGAAAAA. Its protein product is CASSFQGTNEK. The whole CDR3 sequence reads CASSFQGTNEKLFF. Supplemented by reference TRBV5-1 and TRBJ1-4, the full variable domain reads KAGVTQTPRYLIKTRGQQVTLSCSPISGHRSVSWYQQTPGQGLQFLFEYFSETQRNKGNFPGRFSGRQFSNSRSEMNVSTLELGDSALYLCASSFQGTNEKLFFGSGTQLSVL.

The sequenced CDR3 bases are TGTGCCAGCAACGAAGGGGGGGGTTATAATGAAAAG. Translating it yields CASNEGGGYNEK. The whole CDR3 sequence is CASNEGGGYNEKLFF. The V and J genes are TRBV2 and TRBJ2-2; D might be TRBD2 (7 bases). The read ends 3 residues early relative to the CDR3; the germline J gene fills the gap. The CDR3 has 15 residues. Looked up from germline, CDR1 is SNHLY and CDR2 is FYNNEI.

Turning to this clone: The read is 3 residues too short to cover the CDR3 end, so that end is filled in from the germline J gene. This chain joins TRBV30 and TRBJ2-1, with TRBD1 matching over 7 bases. The length of the CDR3 is 17 residues. CDR1 and CDR2 from the germline V gene are GTSNPN and SVGIG (reference sequence). The V segment lost 7 bases and the J segment 0 bases; nucleotides outside the gene matches: 15. CDR3 amino acids: CASSDPLQGPSYNEQFF. The covered CDR3 bases are TGTGCCTCCAGTGACCCCCTACAGGGGCCCTCCTACAATGAG.

Comment on this clone: The CDR3 end falls 3 residues outside the read, so it is completed with the germline J gene. The gene calls are TRBV7-9 and TRBJ2-4; 8 nucleotides line up with TRBD1. The V gene's germline CDR1 is SEHNR and CDR2 FQNEAQ (reference sequence). The CDR3 spans 15 residues. The sequenced part of the CDR3 DNA is TGTGCCAGCAGCTACCCGACAGGGGCGATATATGGT. This gives the protein CASSYPTGAIYG. The whole CDR3 reads CASSYPTGAIYGQYF.

For this clone: The read halts 3 residues ahead of the CDR3 end, with the missing end drawn from the germline J gene. The genes are TRBV19 and TRBJ2-3; 9 nucleotides align to TRBD1. Germline lookup yields CDR1 LNHDA and CDR2 SQIVND (reference sequence). The junction had 2 bases not matched to a gene; V was cut back by 0 bases and J by 4 bases. This CDR3 has 15 amino acids. The CDR3 loop reads CASSIEGQGPDTQYF. The CDR3 bases that were read are TGTGCCAGTAGTATAGAGGGACAGGGTCCAGATACG. The variable domain in full, completed from reference TRBV19 and TRBJ2-3, reads DGGITQSPKYLFRKEGQNVTLSCEQNLNHDAMYWYRQDPGQGLRLIYYSQIVNDFQKGDIAEGYSVSREKKESFPLTVTSAQKNPTAFYLCASSIEGQGPDTQYFGPGTRLTVL.

Concerning this clone: The CDR3 end is not reached by the read, which stops 3 residues before it; the germline J gene fills it in. The rearrangement uses TRBV7-3 and TRBJ2-1, with D perhaps matching TRBD1 (6 bases). The germline CDR1 and CDR2 sequences are SGHTA and FQGTGA. This CDR3 has 14 amino acids. V was pared by 2 bases and J by 5 bases, with 10 bases between. CDR3 bases read: TGTGCCAGCAGCTTACGTCAGGGGAACAATGAG. Residues: CASSLRQGNNE. The complete CDR3 protein is CASSLRQGNNEQFF.

Details on this clone: The observed sequence ends 3 residues before the CDR3 terminus, with the missing tail filled in from the germline J gene. This chain joins TRBV30 and TRBJ2-7; D possibly corresponds to TRBD1 (6 bases). The CDR3 contains 16 residues. CDR1 and CDR2 (germline): GTSNPN, SVGIG (reference sequence). Trimming cost V 1 base and J 1 base, with 17 bases left between them. The CDR3 DNA, read in part, is TGTGCCTGGAGTGGGGTTAGAGGACAGCTATCCTACGAG. It codes for CAWSGVRGQLSYE. The whole CDR3 protein reads CAWSGVRGQLSYEQYF.

Comments on this clone: The CDR3 end lies 3 residues beyond the end of the read and is filled in from the germline J gene. This sequence joins TRBV14 and TRBJ2-7; no definite D call. CDR3 size: 13 residues. The V gene lost 0 bases and the J gene lost 6 bases, with 9 bases spanning the gap. CDR1 is SGHDN, CDR2 FVKESK, per germline. The CDR3 sequence is CASSQDLVIEQYF. Incomplete CDR3 DNA: TGTGCCAGCAGCCAAGATCTCGTTATCGAG.

Points on this clone: From the germline J gene comes the end of the CDR3, since the read stops 3 residues before it. The chain carries TRBV6-1 and TRBJ2-2, with TRBD1 as a possible D gene (6 bases). The germline V and J ends were trimmed by 4 bases and 0 bases, with 6 bases remaining between them. Germline-derived CDR1 and CDR2 are MNHNS and SASEGT. The CDR3 covers 14 residues. This chain's CDR3 is CASSGTANTGELFF. CDR3 bases read: TGTGCCAGCAGTGGGACAGCGAACACCGGGGAG.

Comment on this clone: The read falls 3 residues short of the CDR3 end, and the missing part is taken from the germline J gene. The V gene is TRBV5-4, the J gene TRBJ2-1, with 7 bases matching TRBD1. The CDR3 is made up of 14 amino acids. V shed 4 bases, J shed 9 bases, and the junction held 10 bases outside the gene matches. Looked up from germline, CDR1 is SGHNT and CDR2 is YYREEE (reference sequence). CDR3 sequence: CASSVRGQRAEQFF. The CDR3 bases that were read are TGTGCCAGCAGCGTAAGGGGACAGCGAGCTGAG.

Turning to this clone: Its ends do not fully match the called genes, so a read error is possible. The read stops 3 residues short of the end of the CDR3; the missing end is completed from the germline J gene. This chain joins TRBV18 and TRBJ1-2; D remains unclear. This CDR3 comprises 16 residues. Germline CDR1 reads KGHSH; CDR2 reads LQKENI. CDR3 DNA, as far as it was read: TGTGCTAGCTCACCATTAGCGGGAGGCGTCTGGGATGAC. Translated, it gives CASSPLAGGVWDD. In full, the CDR3 reads CASSPLAGGVWDDYTF.

CDR3 residues: CSARDERASWTDTQYF. The CDR3 DNA, read in part, is TGCAGTGCTAGAGATGAAAGGGCCTCTTGGACAGATACG. The chain uses TRBV20-1 and TRBJ2-3; D uncertain. The sequenced fragment ends 3 residues before the CDR3 boundary, so the rest is inferred from the germline J gene. Per the germline V gene, CDR1 is DFQATT and CDR2 is SNEGSKA (reference sequence). V lost 0 bases and J 3 bases, leaving 16 bases between the germline ends. This CDR3 spans 16 amino acids.

Concerning this clone itself: Read data end 3 residues before the CDR3 end; the end is taken from the germline J gene. The V gene is TRBV10-3, the J gene TRBJ2-6, with D possibly TRBD1 on 6 matching bases. This CDR3 has 13 amino acids. The germline V gene encodes CDR1 ENHRY and CDR2 SYGVKD. V lost 9 bases to trimming and J lost 6 bases, with 12 bases between them. The covered CDR3 bases are TGTGCCATGGGAACAGGGAAGGCCAACGTC. Protein sequence: CAMGTGKANV. The whole CDR3 sequence is CAMGTGKANVLTF.

On this clone itself: The read terminates 3 residues before the CDR3 end, so the remaining end is supplied by the germline J gene. V usage is TRBV10-1 and J usage is TRBJ1-2; 8 bases align to TRBD1. V shed 7 bases and J 7 bases; nucleotides not matched to a gene: 8. In germline, CDR1 is WNHNN, CDR2 SYGVQD (reference sequence). The length of the CDR3 is 13 residues. The CDR3 loop is CASTRTGTVGYTF. CDR3 DNA (partial): TGCGCCAGCACTAGGACAGGGACCGTTGGC.

The CDR3 DNA, read in part, is TGTGCCAGCATTTCTGGAGCGGAGCCTAGCACAGATACC. This translates into CASISGAEPSTDT. The entire CDR3 sequence reads CASISGAEPSTDTQYF. The chain couples TRBV6-2 or TRBV6-3 to TRBJ2-5; tentative D call: TRBD2 (5 bases). Sequencing ends 3 residues short of the CDR3 end; the germline J gene provides the rest. CDR1 is MNHEY, CDR2 SVGEGT, per germline. The CDR3 is made up of 16 amino acids.